This T cell receptor (beta chain) emerged from a study of T-cell reconstitution after alpha-beta-depleted transplantation in children. This CDR3 has 15 amino acids. The germline V gene encodes CDR1 SGHDN and CDR2 FVKESK. The V end lost 4 bases, the J end lost 3 bases, and 15 bases lay between the germline ends. This clonotype was recorded at least ten times. Its antigen is as yet unknown. General study findings and limits: The main origin of T-cell counts and diversity one year after transplant was newly produced T cells. As was reported, about two months after transplant, alpha-beta T cells came from several hundred expanded graft clones. There were some patients whose high TCRbeta diversity at day 60 came from surviving recipient T cells and thymic progenitors.

TCRbeta library preparation incorporated unique molecular identifiers. TCRdb re-called the PCR reads with MiXCR, one entry per CDR3 protein. The sample includes hundreds of thousands of distinct CDR3 sequences, roughly 17% of them seen just once. Specimen: PBMCs, mostly from graft donor cells, collected 360 days after TCRalphabeta/CD19-depleted stem cell transplant. The chain employs TRBV14 and TRBJ2-5; tentatively, D is TRBD1 or TRBD2 (5 bases each). The clonotype originates from a boy younger than two who had a stem cell transplant for Wiskott-Aldrich syndrome, so the T cells may come from the graft donor. CDR3 sequence: CASSLLRGPKETQYF. The CDR3 DNA reads TGTGCCAGCAGCCTTTTACGGGGCCCGAAAGAGACCCAGTACTTC.